The T cell receptor (beta chain) under discussion was sequenced for a study of blood T cells in healthy people across ages. Study-level points and caveats: PBMCs left unsorted prevented a conclusive naive versus antigen-experienced comparison. Donors of long life had a larger count of naive CD4+ cells and greater diversity than aged donors.

Between the trimmed V and J ends, which lost 4 bases and 5 bases, there was a span of 17 bases. Germline CDR1 MNHEY, CDR2 SMNVEV (reference sequence). CDR3 length equals 16 residues. Alongside a J-beta primer mix, a sample-barcoded 5' primer served in a second PCR lasting roughly 6 to 12 cycles. A single record per CDR3 protein comes from TCRdb applying MiXCR to the 5' RACE reads. The repertoire holds roughly 680,000 distinct CDR3 sequences, with roughly half as singletons. This clonotype showed up just a few times. Its antigen is unknown. The receptor was derived from a woman older than 75 in good health. The specimen sequenced was blood. The chain has TRBV27 and TRBJ2-2; possibly TRBD2 for D (7 bases). CDR3 sequence (DNA): TGTGCCAGCAGTTCCTTCGGGGGGCGGAGAACCGGGGAGCTGTTTTTT. Translation gives CASSSFGGRRTGELFF.